The 32 T cell receptor beta chains in this list originate from one sample, sequenced in a study of OX40 agonist ivuxolimab in advanced cancers. Repertoires were generated with immunoSEQ multiplex PCR, while TCRdb's copy carries only in-frame clones and drops some. The profile shows 55,000 to 70,000 clones, about 88% of them singletons. This specimen was CD4+ or CD8+ T cells sorted from blood, taken in a trial of the OX40 agonist ivuxolimab. The receptor set was obtained from an adult with an advanced solid tumor such as melanoma, head and neck, liver or kidney cancer.

The CDR3 DNA follows: TGTGCCAGTAGTTCGCGGACAGGGGGCAGCTATGGCTACACCTTC. Protein: CASSSRTGGSYGYTF. This rearrangement joins TRBV19 to TRBJ1-2; 11 nucleotides agree with TRBD1. The ends lost 5 bases at V and 4 bases at J; junction bases unmatched: 6. This CDR3 is built from 15 residues. Germline V gene sequence: CDR1 LNHDA, CDR2 SQIVND (reference sequence). The entire variable domain, with the rest obtained from reference TRBV19 and TRBJ1-2, is as follows: DGGITQSPKYLFRKEGQNVTLSCEQNLNHDAMYWYRQDPGQGLRLIYYSQIVNDFQKGDIAEGYSVSREKKESFPLTVTSAQKNPTAFYLCASSSRTGGSYGYTFGSGTRLTVV.

V and J are TRBV4-1 and TRBJ1-5; weak D call: TRBD1 (6 bases). The ends were cut back, 9 bases at V and 5 bases at J, with 14 bases in the middle. Germline V gene lookup returns CDR1 MGHRA and CDR2 YSYEKL. This CDR3 contains 13 residues. The CDR3 coding sequence is TGCGCCAGTAGCGTACAGGGTGATCAGCCCCAGCATTTT. It encodes CASSVQGDQPQHF.

The V and J genes are TRBV18 and TRBJ2-1, with TRBD2 matching 9 bases. The CDR3 is 15 residues long. J lost 7 bases, V lost 3 bases, and 7 bases had no gene match. Germline V CDR1 and CDR2: KGHSH, LQKENI. In DNA form, the CDR3 reads TGTGCCAGCTCACCGGGGCGGGGGGGCCAGAATGAGCAGTTCTTC. Its translation: CASSPGRGGQNEQFF.

This chain joins TRBV7-9 and TRBJ2-5; a weak D match, TRBD1 (5 bases). The last part of the DNA fits TRBJ2-7 better; the J call may be wrong. Germline CDR1 reads SEHNR; CDR2 reads FQNEAQ (reference sequence). This CDR3 has 12 amino acids. The CDR3 DNA sequence: TGTGCCAGCAGCGCTACAGGCTACGAGCAGTACTTC. The encoded protein is CASSATGYEQYF.

The V and J genes are TRBV5-1 and TRBJ2-7; TRBD1 aligns across 10 bases. The CDR3 sequence is 17 residues long. J was trimmed by 2 bases and V by 0 bases; bases with no gene match: 8. Looked up from germline, CDR1 is SGHRS and CDR2 is YFSETQ. The CDR3 bases are TGCGCCAGCAGCTTGGTGGTCCACGGGACAGGGGCCTACGAGCAGTACTTC. Its protein product is CASSLVVHGTGAYEQYF.

As concerns this clone: This specimen includes other DNA sequences encoding the same CDR3. The chain links TRBV18 to TRBJ1-5; D perhaps matches TRBD1 (5 bases). Germline values: CDR1 KGHSH, CDR2 LQKENI. V was trimmed by 2 bases and J by 4 bases, leaving 9 bases between them. The CDR3 is made up of 14 amino acids. DNA for the CDR3: TGTGCCAGCTCACCAGGGCAGGGAAATCAGCCCCAGCATTTT. Translation: CASSPGQGNQPQHF.

This chain uses TRBV19 with TRBJ2-1; 7 nucleotides match TRBD2. Germline V gene sequence: CDR1 LNHDA, CDR2 SQIVND (reference sequence). With 1 base clipped from V and 0 bases from J, the junction kept 6 bases outside the gene matches. The CDR3 is 17 amino acids. This CDR3 is CASSIGLGGSSYNEQFF. CDR3 coding DNA: TGTGCCAGTAGTATAGGGCTCGGGGGGTCCTCCTACAATGAGCAGTTCTTC.

This rearrangement joins TRBV18 to TRBJ2-5; 7 nucleotides line up with TRBD2. V lost 3 bases and J lost 4; bases outside the gene matches: 11. The CDR3 is 16 amino acids. Germline V gives CDR1 KGHSH, CDR2 LQKENI. CDR3 nucleotides: TGTGCCAGCTCACCTACTAGACAGCGGGGCGGAGAGACCCAGTACTTC. The encoded protein is CASSPTRQRGGETQYF.

This chain uses TRBV21-1 with TRBJ2-3. TRBV21-1 represents a pseudogene. The CDR3 sequence is 12 residues long. The CDR3 sequence is CANRVYTDTQYF. CDR3 in DNA: TGTGCCAACAGGGTGTACACAGATACGCAGTATTTT.

The CDR3 spells CASSPGARSNYGYTF. The CDR3 DNA is TGTGCCAGCAGCCCTGGTGCCAGATCTAACTATGGCTACACCTTC. The chain recombines TRBV5-6 with TRBJ1-2, with D unresolved. The CDR3 consists of 15 residues. Germline values: CDR1 SGHDT, CDR2 YYEEEE. Trimming shortened V by 4 bases and J by 0 bases, and 13 bases separated the two germline ends.

Here the CDR3 DNA reads TGTGCCAGTAGTATAGATATTCTGAGGGACGGAAGAACAACTAATGAAAAACTGTTTTTT. It encodes CASSIDILRDGRTTNEKLFF. The chain employs TRBV19 and TRBJ1-4; maybe TRBD1 (5 bases). The CDR3 is 20 residues long. Germline assignment: CDR1 LNHDA and CDR2 SQIVND (reference sequence). The ends were cut back, 0 bases at V and 0 bases at J, with 20 bases in the middle.

The chain is built from TRBV27 and TRBJ2-2; D is ambiguous. Germline V gene lookup returns CDR1 MNHEY and CDR2 SMNVEV (reference sequence). V was trimmed by 5 bases and J by 2 bases, leaving 12 bases between them. CDR3 length equals 15 residues. The CDR3 reads CASSPRTVNTGELFF. CDR3 in DNA: TGTGCCAGCAGTCCTCGGACCGTTAACACCGGGGAGCTGTTTTTT.

The chain combines TRBV6-6 with TRBJ2-1; TRBD2 matches at 8 bases. This CDR3 comprises 14 residues. The V segment lost 9 bases and the J segment 6 bases; nucleotides outside the gene matches: 10. Germline V lookup: CDR1 MNHNY, CDR2 SVGAGI (reference sequence). CDR3 coding DNA: TGTGCCAGTGCAAAATCGGGGGGGGCCAATGAGCAGTTCTTC. Its protein is CASAKSGGANEQFF.

V usage is TRBV6-6 and J usage is TRBJ1-1, with D tentatively TRBD1 (6 bases). Germline assignment: CDR1 MNHNY and CDR2 SVGAGI (reference sequence). The CDR3 loop spans 13 amino acids. V was trimmed by 0 bases and J by 11 bases, leaving 13 bases between them. Here the CDR3 reads CASSYSSGTKAFF. The CDR3 bases are TGTGCCAGCAGTTACTCCTCCGGGACAAAGGCTTTCTTT.

The chain links TRBV6-1 to TRBJ1-1; weak D call: TRBD1 (5 bases). V dropped 4 bases and J dropped 1 base, with 10 bases sitting between them. CDR1 is MNHNS and CDR2 is SASEGT in the germline V gene. The CDR3 has 14 amino acids. The CDR3 DNA is TGTGCCAGCAGTGGGGGGAGAAAGAACACTGAAGCTTTCTTT. This encodes CASSGGRKNTEAFF.

This clone was seen a few times. CDR3 sequence: CASSGQGPGEAFF. CDR3 bases: TGTGCCAGCAGCGGACAGGGGCCGGGTGAAGCTTTCTTT. The rearrangement joins TRBV2 to TRBJ1-1; 9 bases are shared with TRBD1. Losses at the gene ends were 6 bases for V and 7 bases for J; bases not matched to a gene: 6. In germline, CDR1 is SNHLY, CDR2 FYNNEI. This CDR3 is 13 amino acids long.

The chain combines TRBV19 with TRBJ2-7, with D possibly being TRBD1 (6 bases). CDR3 length equals 13 residues. The V end was cut by 2 bases, the J end by 4 bases, with 9 bases between. Looked up from germline, CDR1 is LNHDA and CDR2 is SQIVND (reference sequence). The CDR3 reads CASSIPGAYEQYF. Here the CDR3 DNA reads TGTGCCAGTAGTATACCAGGGGCGTACGAGCAGTACTTC. Full variable domain (rest looked up from reference TRBV19 and TRBJ2-7): DGGITQSPKYLFRKEGQNVTLSCEQNLNHDAMYWYRQDPGQGLRLIYYSQIVNDFQKGDIAEGYSVSREKKESFPLTVTSAQKNPTAFYLCASSIPGAYEQYFGPGTRLTVT.

The chain uses TRBV11-3 and TRBJ2-7; TRBD1 aligns across 8 bases. V lost 5 bases to trimming and J lost 1 base; unmatched junction nucleotides: 7. The CDR3 length is 15 residues. CDR1 and CDR2 from the germline V gene are SGHNT and YENEEA. This chain's CDR3 is CASSPGQGESYEQYF. The CDR3 DNA reads TGTGCCAGCAGCCCCGGACAGGGAGAATCCTACGAGCAGTACTTC.

The V gene is TRBV6-6, the J gene TRBJ1-3, with D unclear. In germline, CDR1 is MNHNY, CDR2 SVGAGI (reference sequence). The length of the CDR3 is 11 residues. Between the trimmed V and J ends, which lost 2 bases and 8 bases, there was a span of 4 bases. The CDR3 protein is CASSYLDTIYF. DNA for the CDR3: TGTGCCAGCAGTTACCTGGACACCATATATTTT.

This chain connects TRBV5-4 to TRBJ2-5; 7 bases fit TRBD1. The V gene end was trimmed by 3 bases and the J gene end by 2 bases; junction bases not matched to a gene: 7. CDR3 length: 15 residues. Germline CDR1 reads SGHNT; CDR2 reads YYREEE (reference sequence). CDR3 nucleotide sequence: TGTGCCAGCAGCTCTCGCCGACAGGGACAAGAGACCCAGTACTTC. It codes for CASSSRRQGQETQYF.

This sequence joins TRBV21-1 and TRBJ1-5. TRBV21-1 is a pseudogene segment. The CDR3 runs 15 residues. The CDR3 nucleotides read TGTGCCAGCTTCTGGGAGGGATATAGGACTCAGCCCCAGCATTTT. Translation: CASFWEGYRTQPQHF.

V and J are TRBV11-2 and TRBJ2-1, with TRBD2 matching over 7 bases. Trimming removed 7 bases from V and 6 bases from J; junction bases left unmatched: 9. CDR1 is SGHAT and CDR2 is FQNNGV in the germline V gene. The CDR3 runs to 14 residues. The CDR3 DNA is TGTGCCAGCACTCGTCTGGGGGAGGGCAATGAGCAGTTCTTC. Amino acid sequence: CASTRLGEGNEQFF.

This clone was observed once. V is TRBV19 and J is TRBJ1-2; 10 nucleotides agree with TRBD1. This CDR3 is 14 amino acids long. After removal of 7 bases from V and 4 bases from J, the junction contained 6 bases not matched to a gene. Germline values: CDR1 LNHDA, CDR2 SQIVND (reference sequence). DNA of the CDR3: TGTGCCAGTACCGGGGACAGGGGATTCTATGGCTACACCTTC. Amino acid sequence: CASTGDRGFYGYTF.

The chain joins TRBV5-5 to TRBJ1-5, with D hard to call. The CDR3 is 15 amino acids. V lost 1 base and J lost 0, with 8 bases in between. Germline V gene sequence: CDR1 SGHKS, CDR2 YYEKEE (reference sequence). The CDR3 coding sequence is TGTGCCAGCAGCTTGACCGGGGATAGCAATCAGCCCCAGCATTTT. This codes for CASSLTGDSNQPQHF.

The chain recombines TRBV5-1 with TRBJ2-3, with 9 nucleotides matching TRBD1. The CDR3 is 14 amino acids. The germline V gene has CDR1 SGHRS and CDR2 YFSETQ. The V and J ends lost 2 bases and 3 bases, in that order; junction bases with no gene match: 1. Here the CDR3 reads CASSLQGATDTQYF. The CDR3 coding sequence is TGCGCCAGCAGCTTACAGGGGGCGACAGATACGCAGTATTTT.

The J gene is TRBJ1-2, the V gene TRBV6-6; TRBD1 might be the D (5 bases). This CDR3 contains 16 residues. The V gene's germline CDR1 is MNHNY and CDR2 SVGAGI (reference sequence). The germline V and J ends were trimmed by 0 bases and 4 bases, with 15 bases remaining between them. The CDR3 nucleotides are TGTGCCAGCAGTTACTCCCGCCAGGGAAATACCTATGGCTACACCTTC. Its translation: CASSYSRQGNTYGYTF.

This clone appeared once. The genes are TRBV18 and TRBJ2-5; 7 bases line up with TRBD1. The germline V gene encodes CDR1 KGHSH and CDR2 LQKENI. After removal of 2 bases from V and 4 bases from J, the junction contained 4 bases not matched to a gene. The CDR3 runs 14 residues. The CDR3 loop is CASSPMGQSETQYF. The CDR3 DNA is TGTGCCAGCTCACCAATGGGACAGTCAGAGACCCAGTACTTC.

The rearrangement uses TRBV19 and TRBJ1-2, with 8 bases aligning to TRBD1. The CDR3 length is 15 residues. The germline V gene has CDR1 LNHDA and CDR2 SQIVND (reference sequence). V was clipped by 7 bases and J by 0 bases; unmatched bases: 7. CDR3 bases: TGTGCCAGTATGGGCAGGGGGCTAGCTAACTATGGCTACACCTTC. It specifies CASMGRGLANYGYTF.

The rearrangement uses TRBV5-6 and TRBJ2-2; unclear D gene. The ends were cut back, 0 bases at V and 7 bases at J, with 4 bases in the middle. Germline V gives CDR1 SGHDT, CDR2 YYEEEE. This CDR3 is 12 amino acids long. CDR3 protein: CASSLGVGELFF. CDR3 nucleotides: TGTGCCAGCAGCTTGGGTGTCGGGGAGCTGTTTTTT. The whole variable domain, remainder taken from reference TRBV5-6 and TRBJ2-2, is DAGVTQSPTHLIKTRGQQVTLRCSPKSGHDTVSWYQQALGQGPQFIFQYYEEEERQRGNFPDRFSGHQFPNYSSELNVNALLLGDSALYLCASSLGVGELFFGEGSRLTVL.

This chain joins TRBV29-1 and TRBJ2-5, with 10 bases aligning to TRBD1. Germline values: CDR1 SQVTM, CDR2 ANQGSEA. V shed 4 bases and J 4 bases; nucleotides not matched to a gene: 6. The CDR3 is made up of 14 amino acids. The CDR3 DNA reads as TGCAGCGTTGGGGACAGGGGCAGGGGAGAGACCCAGTACTTC. It codes for CSVGDRGRGETQYF.

V is TRBV11-2 and J is TRBJ1-1; D gene ambiguous. The germline CDR1 and CDR2 sequences are SGHAT and FQNNGV. The CDR3 covers 13 residues. V lost 7 bases and J 0 bases, leaving 9 bases between the germline ends. The CDR3 DNA follows: TGTGCCAGCAAGAGGCCTGTGAACACTGAAGCTTTCTTT. Amino acid sequence: CASKRPVNTEAFF.

This chain connects TRBV6-1 to TRBJ1-1, with D uncertain. V dropped 5 bases and J dropped 0 bases, with 10 bases sitting between them. In germline, CDR1 is MNHNS, CDR2 SASEGT. The CDR3 totals 14 residues. The CDR3 is CASSPQPLNTEAFF. CDR3 nucleotide sequence: TGTGCCAGCAGTCCCCAGCCGCTGAACACTGAAGCTTTCTTT.